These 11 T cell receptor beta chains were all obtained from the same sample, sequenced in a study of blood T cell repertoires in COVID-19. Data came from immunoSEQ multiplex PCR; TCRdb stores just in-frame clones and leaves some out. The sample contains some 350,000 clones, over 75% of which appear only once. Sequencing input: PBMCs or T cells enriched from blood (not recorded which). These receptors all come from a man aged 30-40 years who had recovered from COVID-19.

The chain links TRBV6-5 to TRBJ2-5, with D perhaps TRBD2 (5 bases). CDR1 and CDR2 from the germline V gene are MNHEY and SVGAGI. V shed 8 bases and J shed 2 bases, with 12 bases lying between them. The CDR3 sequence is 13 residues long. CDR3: CASGSLVQETQYF. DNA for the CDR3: TGTGCCAGCGGGAGTCTAGTTCAAGAGACCCAGTACTTC.

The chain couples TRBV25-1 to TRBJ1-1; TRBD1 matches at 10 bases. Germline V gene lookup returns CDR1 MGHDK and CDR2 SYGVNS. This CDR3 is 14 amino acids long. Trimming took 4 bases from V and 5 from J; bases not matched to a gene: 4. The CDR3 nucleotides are TGTGCCAGCAGTGGGACAGGGGGGGGGACTGAAGCTTTCTTT. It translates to CASSGTGGGTEAFF.

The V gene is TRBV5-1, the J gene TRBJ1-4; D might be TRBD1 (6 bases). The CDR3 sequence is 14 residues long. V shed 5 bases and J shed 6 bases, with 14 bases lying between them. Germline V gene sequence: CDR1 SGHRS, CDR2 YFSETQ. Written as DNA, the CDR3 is TGCGCCAGCAGTGAGGGGACACTATATGAAAAACTGTTTTTT. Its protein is CASSEGTLYEKLFF.

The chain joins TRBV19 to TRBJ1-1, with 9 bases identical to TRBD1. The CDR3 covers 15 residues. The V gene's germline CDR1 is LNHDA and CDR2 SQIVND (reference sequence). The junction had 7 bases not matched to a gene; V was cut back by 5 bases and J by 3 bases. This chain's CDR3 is CASSAGTGTDTEAFF. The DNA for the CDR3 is TGTGCCAGTAGTGCCGGGACAGGGACTGACACTGAAGCTTTCTTT.

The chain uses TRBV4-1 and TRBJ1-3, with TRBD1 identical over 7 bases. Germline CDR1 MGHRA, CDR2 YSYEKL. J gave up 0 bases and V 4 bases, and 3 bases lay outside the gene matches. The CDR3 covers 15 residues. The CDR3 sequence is CASSPQGGSGNTIYF. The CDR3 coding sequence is TGCGCCAGCAGCCCCCAGGGGGGCTCTGGAAACACCATATATTTT.

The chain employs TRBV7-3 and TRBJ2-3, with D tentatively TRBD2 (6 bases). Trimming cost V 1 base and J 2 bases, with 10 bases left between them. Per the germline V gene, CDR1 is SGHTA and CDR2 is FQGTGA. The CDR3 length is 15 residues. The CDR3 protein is CASSLRGEITDTQYF. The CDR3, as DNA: TGTGCCAGCAGCTTAAGGGGGGAGATCACAGATACGCAGTATTTT. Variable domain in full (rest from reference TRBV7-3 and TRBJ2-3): GAGVSQTPSNKVTEKGKYVELRCDPISGHTALYWYRQSLGQGPEFLIYFQGTGAADDSGLPNDRFFAVRPEGSVSTLKIQRTERGDSAVYLCASSLRGEITDTQYFGPGTRLTVL.

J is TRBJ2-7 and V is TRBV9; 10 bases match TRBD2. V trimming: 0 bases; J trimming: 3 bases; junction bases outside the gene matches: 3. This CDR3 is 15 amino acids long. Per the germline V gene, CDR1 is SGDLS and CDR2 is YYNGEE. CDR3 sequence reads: CASSVGLAGNYEQYF. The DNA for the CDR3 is TGTGCCAGCAGCGTAGGACTAGCGGGCAACTACGAGCAGTACTTC. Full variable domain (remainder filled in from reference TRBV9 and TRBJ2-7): DSGVTQTPKHLITATGQRVTLRCSPRSGDLSVYWYQQSLDQGLQFLIQYYNGEERAKGNILERFSAQQFPDLHSELNLSSLELGDSALYFCASSVGLAGNYEQYFGPGTRLTVT.

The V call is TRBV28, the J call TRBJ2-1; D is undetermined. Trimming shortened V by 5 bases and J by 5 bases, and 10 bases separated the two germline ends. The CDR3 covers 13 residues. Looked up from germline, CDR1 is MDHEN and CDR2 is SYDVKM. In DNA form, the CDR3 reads TGTGCCAGCAGTCTTCGGAGTCACAATGAGCAGTTCTTC. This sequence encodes CASSLRSHNEQFF.

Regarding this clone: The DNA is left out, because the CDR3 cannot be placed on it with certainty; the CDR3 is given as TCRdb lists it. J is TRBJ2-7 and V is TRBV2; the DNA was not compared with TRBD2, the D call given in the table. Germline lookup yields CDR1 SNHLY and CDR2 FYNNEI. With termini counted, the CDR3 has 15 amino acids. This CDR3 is CASSTSGGPPYEQYF.

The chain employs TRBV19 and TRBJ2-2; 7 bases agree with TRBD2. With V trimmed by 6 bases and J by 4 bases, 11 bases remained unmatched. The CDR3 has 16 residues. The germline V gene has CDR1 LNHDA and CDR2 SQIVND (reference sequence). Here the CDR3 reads CASSPGGRRFTGELFF. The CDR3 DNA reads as TGTGCCAGTAGCCCCGGGGGGAGGCGTTTCACCGGGGAGCTGTTTTTT.

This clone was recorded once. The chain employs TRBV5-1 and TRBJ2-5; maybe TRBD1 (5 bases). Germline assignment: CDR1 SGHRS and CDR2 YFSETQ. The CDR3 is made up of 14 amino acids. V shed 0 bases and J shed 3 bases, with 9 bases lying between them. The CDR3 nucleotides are TGCGCCAGCAGCTTGGGTGGGGCCAAAGAGACCCAGTACTTC. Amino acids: CASSLGGAKETQYF.